The 3 T cell receptor beta chains listed next were all sequenced from one sample in a study of T cells in Graves' hyperthyroidism and ophthalmopathy. Amplification yielded TCR beta CDR3 regions, with RNA transcripts as the source. The HTBI primer set served for first-round RT-PCR of the TCR CDR3. Via MiXCR, TCRdb re-called the multiplex PCR reads, giving one row per CDR3 protein. This sample has 300,000 or so distinct CDR3 sequences, with 16% found just once. The sequenced sample was blood. The receptors come from a young man with Graves' hyperthyroidism.

This clonotype was seen a few times. The chain couples TRBV13 to TRBJ2-1; 11 bases match TRBD2. Trimming cost V 6 bases and J 13 bases; bases outside gene matches: 17. The germline gives CDR1 PRHDT, CDR2 FYEKMQ (reference sequence). This CDR3 spans 16 amino acids. CDR3 sequence reads: CASSRRGLAGGGRQFF. The CDR3 nucleotides read TGTGCCAGCAGTCGAAGGGGGCTAGCGGGAGGTGGAAGACAGTTCTTC.

The chain combines TRBV20-1 with TRBJ1-2; possible D gene TRBD1, 6 bases. Looked up from germline, CDR1 is DFQATT and CDR2 is SNEGSKA (reference sequence). Trimming took 0 bases from V and 4 from J, leaving 15 bases between them. The CDR3 loop spans 15 amino acids. Here the CDR3 reads CSARDRGHRIYGYTF. CDR3 DNA sequence: TGCAGTGCTAGAGATCGGGGACACCGAATCTATGGCTACACCTTC.

This clonotype was observed a handful of times. The chain carries TRBV6-1 and TRBJ1-1, with a weak D call TRBD1 (6 bases). The CDR3 is 15 residues long. Germline loops: CDR1 MNHNS, CDR2 SASEGT. The V and J ends lost 7 bases and 10 bases respectively, with 25 bases between them. The CDR3, as DNA: TGTGCCAGCACCTCTCCCCCGGGACAACGGGCAGGAGCTTTCTTT. This codes for CASTSPPGQRAGAFF.